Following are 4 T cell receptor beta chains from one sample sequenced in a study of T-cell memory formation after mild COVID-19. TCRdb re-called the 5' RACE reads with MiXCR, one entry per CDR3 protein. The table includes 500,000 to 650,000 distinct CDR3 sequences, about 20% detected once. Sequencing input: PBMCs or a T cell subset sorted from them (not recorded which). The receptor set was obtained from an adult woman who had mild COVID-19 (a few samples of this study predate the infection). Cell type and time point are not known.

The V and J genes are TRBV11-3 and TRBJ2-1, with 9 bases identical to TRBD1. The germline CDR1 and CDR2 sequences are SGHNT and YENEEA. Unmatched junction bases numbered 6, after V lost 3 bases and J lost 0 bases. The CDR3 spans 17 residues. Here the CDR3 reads CASSFLQGAFSYNEQFF. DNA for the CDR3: TGTGCCAGCAGCTTCTTACAGGGGGCTTTCTCCTACAATGAGCAGTTCTTC.

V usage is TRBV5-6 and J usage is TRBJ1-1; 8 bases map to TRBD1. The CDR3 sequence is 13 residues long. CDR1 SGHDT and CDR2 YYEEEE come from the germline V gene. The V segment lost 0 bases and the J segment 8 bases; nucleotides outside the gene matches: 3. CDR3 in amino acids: CASSLDTGGEAFF. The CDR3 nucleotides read TGTGCCAGCAGCTTGGACACAGGGGGGGAAGCTTTCTTT.

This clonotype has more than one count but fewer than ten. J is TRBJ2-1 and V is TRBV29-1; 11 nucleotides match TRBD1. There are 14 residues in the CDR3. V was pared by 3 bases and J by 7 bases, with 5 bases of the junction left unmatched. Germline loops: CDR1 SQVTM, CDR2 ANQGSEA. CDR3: CSVEGQGVENEQFF. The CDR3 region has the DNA TGCAGCGTTGAGGGACAGGGGGTCGAAAATGAGCAGTTCTTC.

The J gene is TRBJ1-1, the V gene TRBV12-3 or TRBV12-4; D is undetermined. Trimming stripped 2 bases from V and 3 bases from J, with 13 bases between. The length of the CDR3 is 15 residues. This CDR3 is CASSLMSKGYTEAFF. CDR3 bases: TGTGCCAGCAGTTTAATGTCTAAAGGGTACACTGAAGCTTTCTTT.